This T cell receptor beta chain was captured by sequencing in a study of spatial heterogeneity in lung cancer. Study-wide background: Alpha-chain sequences were detected in numbers that were consistently lower than beta-chain sequences.

Time point in this sample: sample taken at primary tumor resection. The sequenced material consisted of unsorted whole RNA from tumor, nontumor lung or frozen PBMC. In the library, each TCR cDNA molecule bore its own unique molecular identifier. Each CDR3 protein is one row after TCRdb ran MiXCR on the 5' RACE reads. The sample has about 7,500 distinct CDR3 sequences, around 11% seen once; the top ten hold 22%. This clonotype was seen many times. No antigen is known for it. The length of the CDR3 is 15 residues. V shed 5 bases and J 4 bases; nucleotides not matched to a gene: 11. Germline V gene sequence: CDR1 DFQATT, CDR2 SNEGSKA (reference sequence). General study findings and limits: Expanded intratumoral alpha and beta TCR counts tracked tumor mutation counts. Estimation of coverage gave values of around 7% for alpha and over 12% for beta chains in tumor T cells.

This receptor was obtained from a male donor with early-stage non-small cell lung cancer. Source: lung tumor tissue, taken at surgery. The chain uses TRBV20-1 and TRBJ2-3; 8 bases fit TRBD2. CDR3 DNA sequence: TGCAGTGCTGGCCGGGGGATAGCGGGATCAGATACGCAGTATTTT. The encoded protein is CSAGRGIAGSDTQYF.